The clone carrying this T cell receptor beta chain was seen a few times. Its specificity is unknown. The sample is drawn from a study of identical twins. Findings and caveats of the study: The authors noted that invariant MAIT and iNKT cells could partly confound zero-insertion analyses.

Using its own MiXCR run on the 5' RACE reads, TCRdb lists one record per CDR3 protein. This table has hundreds of thousands of distinct CDR3 sequences, around a sixth appearing once. The data also belong to a second study, concerning T cells expressing NK-cell markers. That source adds: Dominant NKG2C+ clonotypes were found to form 1.0-7.0% of CD8+ T cells in six donors. These same clonotypes (in several donors) also led the CD3+CD56-NKG2C+ fraction.

The specimen sequenced was PBMCs. The receptor's source is a woman aged 18 to 35 in good health.

The CDR3 spells CASSGLAGVKETQYF. Written as DNA, the CDR3 is TGTGCCAGCAGCGGACTTGCGGGGGTGAAAGAGACCCAGTACTTC. V usage is TRBV5-6 and J usage is TRBJ2-5, with 7 bases matching TRBD2. J lost 3 bases, V lost 4 bases, and 9 bases had no gene match. In germline, CDR1 is SGHDT, CDR2 YYEEEE. This CDR3 comprises 15 residues.